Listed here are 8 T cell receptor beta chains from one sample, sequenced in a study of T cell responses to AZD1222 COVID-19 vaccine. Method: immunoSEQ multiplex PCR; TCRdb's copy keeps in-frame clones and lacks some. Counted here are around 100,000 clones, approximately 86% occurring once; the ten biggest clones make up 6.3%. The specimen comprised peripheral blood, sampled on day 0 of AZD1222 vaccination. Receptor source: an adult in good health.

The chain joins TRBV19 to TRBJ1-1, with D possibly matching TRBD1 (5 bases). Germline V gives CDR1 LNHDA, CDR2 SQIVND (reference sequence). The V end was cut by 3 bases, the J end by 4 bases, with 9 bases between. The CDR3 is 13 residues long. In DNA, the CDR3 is TGTGCCAGTAGTATGACAGCTACCACTGAAGCTTTCTTT. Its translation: CASSMTATTEAFF.

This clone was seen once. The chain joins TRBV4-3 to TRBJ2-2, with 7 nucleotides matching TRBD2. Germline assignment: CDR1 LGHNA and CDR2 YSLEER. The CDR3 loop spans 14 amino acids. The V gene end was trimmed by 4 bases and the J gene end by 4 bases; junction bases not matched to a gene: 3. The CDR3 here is CASSLAGSTGELFF. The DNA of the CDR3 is TGCGCCAGCAGCCTAGCGGGTTCCACCGGGGAGCTGTTTTTT.

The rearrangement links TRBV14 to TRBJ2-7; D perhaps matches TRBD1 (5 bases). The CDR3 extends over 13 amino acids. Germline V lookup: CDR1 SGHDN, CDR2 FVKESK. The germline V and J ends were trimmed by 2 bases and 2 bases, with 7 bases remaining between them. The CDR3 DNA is TGTGCCAGCAGCCAACAGGGCCCCTACGAGCAGTACTTC. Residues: CASSQQGPYEQYF.

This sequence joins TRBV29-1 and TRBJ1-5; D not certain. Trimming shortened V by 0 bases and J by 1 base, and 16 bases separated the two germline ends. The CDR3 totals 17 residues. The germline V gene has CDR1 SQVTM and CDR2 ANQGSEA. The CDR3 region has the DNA TGCAGCGTTGAAGATAGATTCTCCCCGGGGAGCAATCAGCCCCAGCATTTT. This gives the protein CSVEDRFSPGSNQPQHF.

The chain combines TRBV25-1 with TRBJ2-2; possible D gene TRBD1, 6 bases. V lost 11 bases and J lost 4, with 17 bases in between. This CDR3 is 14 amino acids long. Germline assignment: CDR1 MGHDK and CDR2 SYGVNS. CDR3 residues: CAAGAILGTGELFF. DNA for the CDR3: TGTGCCGCAGGGGCAATTTTGGGCACCGGGGAGCTGTTTTTT.

The CDR3 coding sequence is TGTGCCAGCCAAAGGGGGGAAAATCAGCCCCAGCATTTT. It is translated as CASQRGENQPQHF. The V call is TRBV7-9, the J call TRBJ1-5; D may be TRBD1 (6 bases). CDR3 size: 13 residues. From germline, CDR1 is SEHNR and CDR2 FQNEAQ (reference sequence). V gave up 8 bases and J gave up 4 bases, with 12 bases separating them.

The CDR3, as DNA: TGTGCCAGCAGTCCAGGGCGGGGTGAAGCTTTCTTT. Protein product: CASSPGRGEAFF. The rearrangement uses TRBV7-3 and TRBJ1-1, with D possibly matching TRBD1 (5 bases). This CDR3 spans 12 amino acids. With 6 bases removed from V and 7 bases from J, the gap between germline ends came to 12 bases. Germline CDR1 reads SGHTA; CDR2 reads FQGTGA. The whole variable domain, filled in from reference TRBV7-3 and TRBJ1-1, reads GAGVSQTPSNKVTEKGKYVELRCDPISGHTALYWYRQSLGQGPEFLIYFQGTGAADDSGLPNDRFFAVRPEGSVSTLKIQRTERGDSAVYLCASSPGRGEAFFGQGTRLTVV.

The CDR3 loop reads CASSTGWDRGYEQYF. The CDR3 DNA is TGTGCCAGTAGTACGGGGTGGGACAGGGGCTACGAGCAGTACTTC. This chain joins TRBV19 and TRBJ2-7; 10 bases agree with TRBD1. Per the germline V gene, CDR1 is LNHDA and CDR2 is SQIVND (reference sequence). J was trimmed by 3 bases and V by 4 bases; bases with no gene match: 6. This CDR3 spans 15 amino acids. The full variable domain, in which reference TRBV19 and TRBJ2-7 provide the parts outside the CDR3, is DGGITQSPKYLFRKEGQNVTLSCEQNLNHDAMYWYRQDPGQGLRLIYYSQIVNDFQKGDIAEGYSVSREKKESFPLTVTSAQKNPTAFYLCASSTGWDRGYEQYFGPGTRLTVT.